A single sample is the source of the 5 T cell receptor beta chains below, sequenced in a study of blood T cells in healthy people across ages. Primers used in a second PCR of about 7 to 11 cycles were a sample-barcoded 5' primer and a J-beta primer mix. TCRdb analysed the 5' RACE reads with MiXCR anew, one entry per CDR3 protein. The profile shows about 930,000 distinct CDR3 sequences, 25% to 30% of them singletons. Another study also made use of these data, one on T cells of mothers and their children.

Specimen: blood. These TCRs come from a woman in her forties in good health.

This clonotype was picked up many times. This chain connects TRBV24-1 to TRBJ1-2; D is uncertain. Germline values: CDR1 KGHDR, CDR2 SFDVKD. The CDR3 runs 14 residues. V was trimmed by 1 base and J by 3 bases, leaving 8 bases between them. In DNA form, the CDR3 reads TGTGCCACCAGTGATTTAGGAGTTGACTATGGCTACACCTTC. Encoded protein: CATSDLGVDYGYTF.

The gene calls are TRBV12-3 or TRBV12-4 and TRBJ2-1, with D unresolved. The CDR3 covers 14 residues. With 5 bases removed from V and 2 bases from J, the gap between germline ends came to 10 bases. The CDR3 is CASSDDGTYNEQFF. In DNA form, the CDR3 reads TGTGCCAGCAGTGACGACGGAACCTACAATGAGCAGTTCTTC.

This chain joins TRBV24-1 and TRBJ1-5, with D possibly being TRBD1 (6 bases). The V end lost 4 bases, the J end lost 6 bases, and 9 bases lay between the germline ends. There are 13 residues in the CDR3. The germline V gene has CDR1 KGHDR and CDR2 SFDVKD. This CDR3 reads CATSETGTQPQHF. The DNA of the CDR3 is TGTGCCACCAGTGAAACAGGGACTCAGCCCCAGCATTTT.

The chain carries TRBV4-1 and TRBJ2-3; 12 bases are shared with TRBD2. In germline, CDR1 is MGHRA, CDR2 YSYEKL. With V trimmed by 1 base and J by 5 bases, 7 bases remained unmatched. This CDR3 has 17 residues. This chain's CDR3 is CASSQGPASGGGDTQYF. In nucleotides, the CDR3 is TGCGCCAGCAGCCAAGGTCCCGCTAGCGGGGGGGGAGATACGCAGTATTTT.

This chain links TRBV4-3 with TRBJ2-5; unclear D gene. The germline V gene encodes CDR1 LGHNA and CDR2 YSLEER. The V gene lost 1 base and the J gene lost 5 bases, with 11 bases spanning the gap. The CDR3 runs to 14 residues. The CDR3 loop reads CASSQAQSVETQYF. For the CDR3, the DNA is TGCGCCAGCAGCCAAGCCCAATCTGTGGAGACCCAGTACTTC.